This is a list of T cell receptor beta chains from one sample in a study of identical twins. TCRdb processed the 5' RACE reads anew with MiXCR; each CDR3 protein has one entry. Here the sample spans roughly 1.6 million distinct CDR3 sequences, more than 30% being singletons. Specimen: cord blood. These receptors all stem from a newborn girl in good health. CDR3s include the opening cysteine and the closing phenylalanine or tryptophan. D genes are given only for firm matches. The size of a clone is reported for some rows only, either as once, few or many, or as a class for expanded clones.

V gene: TRBV4-2; J gene: TRBJ2-7; D gene: TRBD2; CDR3 length: 16; clone size: .; CDR3 DNA: TGTGCCAGCAGCCAAGTTTCGGGACTAGTTCCGTCCGAGCAGTACTTC; CDR3 protein: CASSQVSGLVPSEQYF
V gene: TRBV6-5; J gene: TRBJ2-1; D gene: TRBD2; CDR3 length: 16; clone size: .; CDR3 DNA: TGTGCCAGCAGTTACTATAGCGGGAGCTCCTACAATGAGCAGTTCTTC; CDR3 protein: CASSYYSGSSYNEQFF
V gene: TRBV20-1; J gene: TRBJ1-6; D gene: .; CDR3 length: 17; clone size: .; CDR3 DNA: TGCAGTGCTAGCGGGACACCCTCAAGCTCCTATAATTCACCCCTCCACTTT; CDR3 protein: CSASGTPSSSYNSPLHF
V gene: TRBV3-1; J gene: TRBJ2-1; D gene: .; CDR3 length: 18; clone size: few; CDR3 DNA: TGTGCCAGCAGCCAGGACCAATTCCGGGGCTGGGGGATCGGCGAGCAGTTCTTC; CDR3 protein: CASSQDQFRGWGIGEQFF
V gene: TRBV5-1; J gene: TRBJ2-7; D gene: .; CDR3 length: 13; clone size: many; CDR3 DNA: TGCGCCAGCAGCTTTCTGGGTCCCACCGAGCAGTACTTC; CDR3 protein: CASSFLGPTEQYF
V gene: TRBV12-3/TRBV12-4; J gene: TRBJ2-5; D gene: .; CDR3 length: 13; clone size: .; CDR3 DNA: TGTGCCAGCAGTCGGAGGGCCTCAGAGACCCAGTACTTC; CDR3 protein: CASSRRASETQYF
V gene: TRBV19; J gene: TRBJ2-1; D gene: TRBD2; CDR3 length: 15; clone size: .; CDR3 DNA: TGTGCCAGTACCGAGCTAGCGGGGGGGCAATATGAGCAGTTCTTC; CDR3 protein: CASTELAGGQYEQFF
V gene: TRBV12-3/TRBV12-4; J gene: TRBJ2-1; D gene: TRBD2; CDR3 length: 14; clone size: once; CDR3 DNA: TGTGCCAGCAGATTTAGCGGGGGGGGCAATGAGCAGTTCTTC; CDR3 protein: CASRFSGGGNEQFF
V gene: TRBV11-2; J gene: TRBJ2-5; D gene: .; CDR3 length: 15; clone size: few; CDR3 DNA: TGTGCCAGCAGCTTACCAGGGGTGGATGTTAAGACCCAGTACTTC; CDR3 protein: CASSLPGVDVKTQYF
V gene: TRBV4-2; J gene: TRBJ2-1; D gene: .; CDR3 length: 15; clone size: many; CDR3 DNA: TGTGCCAGCAGCCAAAACAGGGCCTATTACAATGAGCAGTTCTTC; CDR3 protein: CASSQNRAYYNEQFF